This T cell receptor beta chain originates from a study of OX40 agonist ivuxolimab in advanced cancers. Overall study context: A partial response was reached by three patients: one with hepatocellular carcinoma and two with cutaneous melanoma. Whole-study results and caveats: With doses of 0.1 to 3.0 mg/kg, CD4+ and CD8+ blood T cells had undergone clonal expansion by week 6. The 0.1-3.0 mg/kg partial responders had among the lowest clonal expansion.

The CDR3 length is 16 residues. The ends lost 5 bases at V and 1 base at J; junction bases unmatched: 8. Germline CDR1 LGHNT, CDR2 FRNRAP. Clones were sequenced by immunoSEQ multiplex PCR, and TCRdb holds only the in-frame ones, with some missing. The table has over 55,000 clones, approximately 90% seen once. Autoimmune disease history or systemic immunosuppression led to patient exclusion. In regard to this clone: Its antigen is currently unknown.

The chain carries TRBV12-5 and TRBJ2-4; 7 positions match TRBD2. This specimen consisted of CD4+ or CD8+ T cells sorted from blood, obtained in a trial of the OX40 agonist ivuxolimab. The sequence came from an adult with an advanced solid tumor such as melanoma, head and neck, liver or kidney cancer. For the CDR3, the DNA is TGTGCTAGTGGTCCCGGCGGGGGATTGGCCAAAAACATTCAGTACTTC. As protein: CASGPGGGLAKNIQYF.